The rows below give T cell receptor beta chains drawn from one sample of a study of blood T cell repertoires in COVID-19. Measured with immunoSEQ multiplex PCR; TCRdb has only the in-frame clones, and not every one. The table lists approximately 93,000 clones, about 86% of them singletons, with 2.1% in the top ten. Sequencing was carried out using peripheral blood. The receptors stem from a man in his forties or fifties with COVID-19, enrolled during active disease. Both conserved end residues are part of each CDR3. The D gene is left open where the match is weak. Part of the rows lack a size; the others show once, few, many or a class for expanded clones.

j_call,v_call,d_call,clone_size,cdr3_nt,cdr3_aa
TRBJ2-5,TRBV2,NA,NA,TGTGCCAGCATGGTTAACGGCCAAGAGACCCAGTACTTC,CASMVNGQETQYF
TRBJ2-4,TRBV12-3/TRBV12-4,NA,NA,TGTGCCAGCAGTTTGGAGGGAAACATTCAGTACTTC,CASSLEGNIQYF
TRBJ2-2,TRBV4-3,TRBD2,NA,TGCGCCAGCAGCCAAGATACCCCTAGCGGGACGAACACCGGGGAGCTGTTTTTT,CASSQDTPSGTNTGELFF
TRBJ2-7,TRBV9,TRBD1,NA,TGTGCCAGCAGCGGATGGGACAGGGGGATCGACGAGCAGTACTTC,CASSGWDRGIDEQYF
TRBJ1-2,TRBV24-1,TRBD1,NA,TGTGCCACCAGTGACTCCCGGGACAGCGGCTACACCTTC,CATSDSRDSGYTF
TRBJ1-1,TRBV28,NA,NA,TGTGCCAGCAGGATTACAGGGAACACTGAAGCTTTCTTT,CASRITGNTEAFF
TRBJ2-2,TRBV4-2,NA,NA,TGTGCCAGCAGCCATGGCACGGGACTCTTGGGAGCCGGGGAGCTGTTTTTT,CASSHGTGLLGAGELFF
TRBJ2-5,TRBV6-5,TRBD2,NA,TGTGCCAGCAGTCCCCGGACTAGCGGGGTGACCCAGTACTTC,CASSPRTSGVTQYF
TRBJ1-1,TRBV30,NA,NA,TGTGCCTTTCGGCAGGGCCTGAACACTGAAGCTTTCTTT,CAFRQGLNTEAFF
TRBJ1-6,TRBV30,NA,few,TGTGCCTGGAGTACCCTTACTACCTATAATTCACCCCTCCACTTT,CAWSTLTTYNSPLHF
TRBJ1-6,TRBV7-2,TRBD1,NA,TGTGCCAGCAGCTTGGCCGGGACAGGGAATAATTCACCCCTCCACTTT,CASSLAGTGNNSPLHF
TRBJ2-2,TRBV2,TRBD2,NA,TGTGCCAGCAGCGCAATAGGTCCTGGTGGGGGAGGGACCGGGGAGCTGTTTTTT,CASSAIGPGGGGTGELFF